The entry below describes one T cell receptor beta chain. Its antigen is undetermined. Via MiXCR, TCRdb re-called the 5' RACE reads, giving one row per CDR3 protein. The data hold 200,000 or so distinct CDR3 sequences, with about 9.2% observed a single time. The length of the CDR3 is 13 residues. Germline CDR1 and CDR2: LNHDA and SQIVND (reference sequence). Unmatched junction bases numbered 10, after V lost 7 bases and J lost 7 bases. This specimen belongs to a study of T-cell memory formation after mild COVID-19. Whole-study findings and limits: Balance between CD4 and CD8 was seen in clones contracting day 15 to 85, and a CD4+ lean was seen in later expanders. CD8+ contracting clones occupied EMRA, while CD4+ ones occupied mainly CM and EM. Pre-infection memory contained some responding clones, which suggested that cross-reactive memory had joined.

This receptor was identified in a man aged 18 to 29 who had mild COVID-19 (a few samples of this study predate the infection). Cell type and time point are not known. The source material was PBMCs or a T cell subset sorted from them (not recorded which). The rearrangement joins TRBV19 to TRBJ2-7; 7 bases match TRBD1. DNA of the CDR3: TGTGCCAGTATACGGCAGGGGGTAAAAGAGCAGTACTTC. Amino acids: CASIRQGVKEQYF.